The clone carrying this T cell receptor (beta chain) has more than one count but fewer than ten. The data stem from a study of T cell changes during pregnancy in multiple sclerosis. Libraries were prepared by immunoSEQ multiplex PCR; TCRdb keeps only in-frame clonotypes and omits some of them. The table lists under 50,000 clones, around 89% of them singletons. V lost 9 bases, J lost 0 bases, and 9 bases lay in between. This CDR3 contains 13 residues. CDR1 is MNHEY, CDR2 SVGAGI, per germline. The source material was CD4+ T cells from peripheral blood mononuclear cells, sampled after pregnancy. The sequence derives from a female donor with multiple sclerosis, enrolled in a pregnancy study. The chain recombines TRBV6-5 with TRBJ1-5, with D tentatively TRBD1 (5 bases). CDR3 residues: CARGGVSNQPQHF. The CDR3 DNA follows: TGTGCCAGAGGAGGGGTTAGCAATCAGCCCCAGCATTTT.